Listed here are 26 T cell receptor beta chains from one sample, sequenced in a study of blood T cell repertoires in COVID-19. Sequencing used immunoSEQ multiplex PCR; TCRdb keeps in-frame clones, though not all of them. The table lists fewer than 300,000 clones, more than 65% of them singletons, with around 3.2% in the top ten. Sequenced sample: peripheral blood. The receptor source for this set is a woman between 18 and 29 years old with acute or convalescent COVID-19.

Note on this clone: Different DNA sequences within this sample yield the same CDR3. The J gene is TRBJ2-3, the V gene TRBV9; TRBD2 matches at 13 bases. Trimming at V came to 2 bases and at J to 5 bases, leaving 5 bases not matched to a gene. This CDR3 has 16 amino acids. Germline V CDR1 and CDR2: SGDLS, YYNGEE. The CDR3 DNA reads as TGTGCCAGCAGCGTCGGGACTAGCGGGATGGGAGATACGCAGTATTTT. It specifies CASSVGTSGMGDTQYF.

CDR3 region: CAAGQGAYNEQFF. In DNA, the CDR3 is TGTGCCGCGGGACAGGGGGCCTACAATGAGCAGTTCTTC. This chain joins TRBV12-3 or TRBV12-4 and TRBJ2-1; 11 positions agree with TRBD1. The CDR3 has 13 amino acids. The V gene end was trimmed by 11 bases and the J gene end by 2 bases; junction bases not matched to a gene: 2.

This sequence joins TRBV5-6 and TRBJ2-7, with TRBD1 matching 7 bases. This CDR3 has 14 amino acids. V was pared by 4 bases and J by 2 bases, with 6 bases of the junction left unmatched. CDR1 is SGHDT, CDR2 YYEEEE, per germline. CDR3 sequence reads: CASSREGGPYEQYF. CDR3 nucleotides: TGTGCCAGCAGCCGAGAAGGGGGCCCCTACGAGCAGTACTTC.

This clone was observed many times. The chain has TRBV4-3 and TRBJ1-3, with D unclear. The germline gives CDR1 LGHNA, CDR2 YSLEER. This CDR3 comprises 18 residues. Trimming shortened V by 4 bases and J by 1 base, and 20 bases separated the two germline ends. CDR3 DNA: TGCGCCAGCAGCCGTTACATAAACGGAGAGGTATCTGGAAACACCATATATTTT. This gives the protein CASSRYINGEVSGNTIYF.

This chain connects TRBV4-3 to TRBJ1-1; D is unresolved. The germline CDR1 and CDR2 sequences are LGHNA and YSLEER. The CDR3 has 13 residues. The V gene lost 2 bases and the J gene lost 1 base, with 5 bases spanning the gap. CDR3 sequence reads: CASSQSGNTEAFF. As DNA, the CDR3 is TGCGCCAGCAGCCAATCCGGGAACACTGAAGCTTTCTTT.

A remark on this clone: This sample also contains other DNA sequences that code for the same CDR3. This chain connects TRBV18 to TRBJ1-6; 9 bases are a match to TRBD1. The junction had 3 bases not matched to a gene; V was cut back by 3 bases and J by 9 bases. Germline-derived CDR1 and CDR2 are KGHSH and LQKENI. CDR3 size: 14 residues. CDR3 bases: TGTGCCAGCTCACCCGACAGGGGGACTTCACCCCTCCACTTT. This gives the protein CASSPDRGTSPLHF.

As to this clone: At the DNA level, this CDR3 is encoded by other sequences in the same sample as well. The rearrangement links TRBV30 to TRBJ1-1; the match to TRBD1 covers 8 bases. The ends lost 5 bases at V and 1 base at J; junction bases unmatched: 3. The CDR3 contains 13 residues. The germline CDR1 and CDR2 sequences are GTSNPN and SVGIG (reference sequence). CDR3 in DNA: TGTGCCTGGGACAGGGGCTCGAACACTGAAGCTTTCTTT. Its translation is CAWDRGSNTEAFF.

V and J are TRBV7-2 and TRBJ1-2; possible D gene TRBD1, 5 bases. In germline, CDR1 is SGHTA, CDR2 FQGNSA. V lost 4 bases and J 2 bases, leaving 17 bases between the germline ends. The CDR3 loop spans 16 amino acids. The CDR3 DNA reads as TGTGCCAGCAGCTCAACCCCCGCCAGGGCGAACTATGGCTACACCTTC. This gives the protein CASSSTPARANYGYTF. The full variable domain, its missing parts supplied by reference TRBV7-2 and TRBJ1-2, is GAGVSQSPSNKVTEKGKDVELRCDPISGHTALYWYRQSLGQGLEFLIYFQGNSAPDKSGLPSDRFSAERTGGSVSTLTIQRTQQEDSAVYLCASSSTPARANYGYTFGSGTRLTVV.

The rearrangement joins TRBV29-1 to TRBJ2-7; a weak D match, TRBD1 (6 bases). V gave up 3 bases and J gave up 4 bases, with 22 bases separating them. CDR3 length: 16 amino acids. The germline CDR1 and CDR2 sequences are SQVTM and ANQGSEA. CDR3 residues: CSVEGIRGKLQYEQYF. In nucleotides, the CDR3 is TGCAGCGTTGAGGGGATAAGGGGGAAGCTCCAATACGAGCAGTACTTC.

This chain links TRBV6-5 with TRBJ2-7; TRBD2 is a possible D gene (6 bases). Germline values: CDR1 MNHEY, CDR2 SVGAGI. The CDR3 length is 12 residues. Trimming shortened V by 6 bases and J by 5 bases, and 11 bases separated the two germline ends. CDR3 in amino acids: CASSLWGDEQYF. The CDR3 DNA follows: TGTGCCAGCAGCCTCTGGGGGGACGAGCAGTACTTC.

The chain links TRBV27 to TRBJ2-6; D ambiguous. Germline V gene lookup returns CDR1 MNHEY and CDR2 SMNVEV (reference sequence). This CDR3 is built from 18 residues. V lost 6 bases to trimming and J lost 0 bases, with 18 bases between them. In nucleotides, the CDR3 is TGTGCCAGCAGCCACGATACAGATTTCGTCTCTGGGGCCAACGTCCTGACTTTC. The encoded protein is CASSHDTDFVSGANVLTF.

The rearrangement uses TRBV19 and TRBJ2-7; D is perhaps TRBD2 (5 bases). Germline V gene sequence: CDR1 LNHDA, CDR2 SQIVND (reference sequence). The CDR3 length is 13 residues. V was cut by 6 bases and J by 3 bases, with 12 bases left in between. CDR3 nucleotide sequence: TGTGCCAGTAGCACTAGGGAGTTCTACGAGCAGTACTTC. Encoded protein: CASSTREFYEQYF.

This clone was found once. V usage is TRBV7-9 and J usage is TRBJ1-1; D unresolved. V dropped 4 bases and J dropped 11 bases, with 20 bases sitting between them. CDR1 is SEHNR, CDR2 FQNEAQ, per germline (reference sequence). The length of the CDR3 is 14 residues. CDR3 nucleotides: TGTGCCAGCAGCTCCCCCCATGATCCGTCGGGGGCTTTCTTT. Its protein product is CASSSPHDPSGAFF. The complete variable domain, with remaining parts taken from reference TRBV7-9 and TRBJ1-1, reads DTGVSQNPRHKITKRGQNVTFRCDPISEHNRLYWYRQTLGQGPEFLTYFQNEAQLEKSRLLSDRFSAERPKGSFSTLEIQRTEQGDSAMYLCASSSPHDPSGAFFGQGTRLTVV.

J is TRBJ2-3 and V is TRBV6-6; no clear D. The CDR3 consists of 14 residues. Germline assignment: CDR1 MNHNY and CDR2 SVGAGI (reference sequence). The V end was cut by 2 bases, the J end by 0 bases, with 6 bases between. The CDR3 loop is CASSYEQSTDTQYF. CDR3 nucleotides: TGTGCCAGCAGTTACGAACAGAGCACAGATACGCAGTATTTT.

The chain is built from TRBV2 and TRBJ2-7; a possible D gene is TRBD2 (8 bases). Germline lookup yields CDR1 SNHLY and CDR2 FYNNEI. The length of the CDR3 is 14 residues. V lost 6 bases and J 2 bases, leaving 14 bases between the germline ends. CDR3 nucleotide sequence: TGTGCCAGCAGGACAGGGACTAGAACCTACGAGCAGTACTTC. This encodes CASRTGTRTYEQYF.

The rearrangement joins TRBV20-1 to TRBJ2-5; no clear D gene. The CDR3 extends over 10 amino acids. V was pared by 5 bases and J by 5 bases, with 6 bases between. Germline V gene sequence: CDR1 DFQATT, CDR2 SNEGSKA (reference sequence). The CDR3 DNA is TGCAGTGCTGATGGCGAGACCCAGTACTTC. Protein product: CSADGETQYF.

The chain couples TRBV19 to TRBJ1-3; D is unresolved. Germline V CDR1 and CDR2: LNHDA, SQIVND (reference sequence). CDR3 length equals 15 residues. The ends were cut back, 5 bases at V and 0 bases at J, with 11 bases in the middle. The CDR3 here is CASSGQIYSGNTIYF. The CDR3 nucleotides read TGTGCCAGTAGTGGGCAGATCTACTCTGGAAACACCATATATTTT.

This rearrangement joins TRBV19 to TRBJ2-7, with a tentative D call TRBD1 (5 bases). The CDR3 has 15 residues. V was shortened by 1 base and J by 0 bases, with 10 bases between the two germline ends. The germline V gene encodes CDR1 LNHDA and CDR2 SQIVND (reference sequence). The CDR3 DNA sequence: TGTGCCAGTAGTATAGTCCTGGGGCCCTCCTACGAGCAGTACTTC. Translation: CASSIVLGPSYEQYF.

This clone was detected only a few times. This sequence joins TRBV24-1 and TRBJ2-7; 7 bases map to TRBD1. The ends lost 4 bases at V and 4 bases at J; junction bases unmatched: 3. CDR1 is KGHDR, CDR2 SFDVKD, per germline. The CDR3 covers 13 residues. The CDR3 protein is CATSETGFYEQYF. For the CDR3, the DNA is TGTGCCACCAGTGAGACAGGGTTTTACGAGCAGTACTTC.

This chain uses TRBV30 with TRBJ1-6; D is undetermined. Trimming pared 7 bases from V and 0 bases from J, leaving 7 bases between. Germline values: CDR1 GTSNPN, CDR2 SVGIG (reference sequence). There are 13 residues in the CDR3. The DNA of the CDR3 is TGTGCCTTAGTAAGCTCCTATAATTCACCCCTCCACTTT. Amino acids: CALVSSYNSPLHF.

The chain couples TRBV10-3 to TRBJ1-3; 9 nucleotides line up with TRBD1. Per germline, CDR1 ENHRY and CDR2 SYGVKD. This CDR3 contains 18 residues. Trimming cost V 2 bases and J 0 bases; bases outside gene matches: 8. The DNA for the CDR3 is TGTGCCATCAGTGAGAAGGGGACAGGGATCTTCTCTGGAAACACCATATATTTT. Its translation: CAISEKGTGIFSGNTIYF.

This clone was picked up one time. V and J are TRBV4-3 and TRBJ2-1; the match to TRBD2 covers 9 bases. The germline V gene has CDR1 LGHNA and CDR2 YSLEER. V gave up 0 bases and J gave up 9 bases; unmatched junction bases: 12. The CDR3 covers 17 residues. The CDR3 nucleotides read TGCGCCAGCAGCCAAGATCTCGCGGGCGGGAGGGCTCTTGAGCAGTTCTTC. Amino acid sequence: CASSQDLAGGRALEQFF.

This chain connects TRBV2 to TRBJ1-2, with 9 bases that match TRBD1. The CDR3 totals 13 residues. V dropped 4 bases and J dropped 3; count of bases not matched to a gene: 0. Germline CDR1 SNHLY, CDR2 FYNNEI. As DNA, the CDR3 is TGTGCCAGCAGTGGGACAGGGGACTATGGCTACACCTTC. As protein: CASSGTGDYGYTF.

The rearrangement links TRBV10-3 to TRBJ2-1; TRBD2 matches 11 bases. This CDR3 has 17 residues. Germline assignment: CDR1 ENHRY and CDR2 SYGVKD. V was clipped by 2 bases and J by 4 bases; unmatched bases: 7. CDR3 bases: TGTGCCATCAGTGAGCAACTAGCGGGAGCGGGGTACAATGAGCAGTTCTTC. It codes for CAISEQLAGAGYNEQFF.

V and J are TRBV27 and TRBJ2-7; a weak D match, TRBD2 (5 bases). Germline CDR1 is MNHEY and CDR2 is SMNVEV (reference sequence). The CDR3 totals 17 residues. Trimming stripped 7 bases from V and 1 base from J, with 23 bases between. The CDR3 sequence is CASTPIGMDGPSYEQYF. The DNA of the CDR3 is TGTGCCAGCACCCCGATCGGGATGGACGGTCCTTCCTACGAGCAGTACTTC.

The chain has TRBV6-5 and TRBJ1-5; D gene ambiguous. Germline V gene sequence: CDR1 MNHEY, CDR2 SVGAGI. The V end was cut by 2 bases, the J end by 7 bases, with 9 bases between. This CDR3 is built from 13 residues. This CDR3 is CASSYRFSQPQHF. The DNA of the CDR3 is TGTGCCAGCAGTTACCGGTTCTCCCAGCCCCAGCATTTT.